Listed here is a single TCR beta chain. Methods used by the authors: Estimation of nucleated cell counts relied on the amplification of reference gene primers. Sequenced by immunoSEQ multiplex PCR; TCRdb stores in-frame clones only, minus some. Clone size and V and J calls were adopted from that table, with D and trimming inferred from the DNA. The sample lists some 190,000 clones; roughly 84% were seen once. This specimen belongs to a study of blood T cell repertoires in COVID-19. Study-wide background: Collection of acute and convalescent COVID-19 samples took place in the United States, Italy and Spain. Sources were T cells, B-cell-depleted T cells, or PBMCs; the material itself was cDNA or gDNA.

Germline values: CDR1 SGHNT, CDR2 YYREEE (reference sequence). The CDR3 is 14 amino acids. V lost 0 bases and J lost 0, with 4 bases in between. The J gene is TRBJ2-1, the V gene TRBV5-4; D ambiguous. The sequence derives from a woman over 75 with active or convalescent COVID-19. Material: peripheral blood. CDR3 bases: TGTGCCAGCAGCTTGGCTAGCTCCTACAATGAGCAGTTCTTC. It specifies CASSLASSYNEQFF.